The next 8 T cell receptor beta chains were all read from a single sample in a study of molecular identifiers for immune sequencing clone quantification. Using its own MiXCR run on the PCR reads, TCRdb lists one record per CDR3 protein. The table has around 480,000 distinct CDR3 sequences, about 26% seen once. The sequenced sample consisted of naive CD8+ T cells from blood, with Jurkat cell RNA spiked in. The subset denotes: FACS-sorted CD8+CD4-CCR7+CD45RA+ naive T cells. These receptors originate from a human donor in good health. Some libraries in this study had Jurkat cell RNA spiked in.

The chain employs TRBV11-3 and TRBJ2-1; D may match TRBD1 or TRBD2 (5 bases each). Germline CDR1 is SGHNT and CDR2 is YENEEA. The germline V and J ends were trimmed by 4 bases and 8 bases, with 18 bases remaining between them. This CDR3 region has 15 residues. The CDR3 coding sequence is TGTGCCAGCAGCTCGGGACCCCCCGAGGTCGATGAGCAGTTCTTC. It specifies CASSSGPPEVDEQFF. The full variable domain, its missing parts supplied by reference TRBV11-3 and TRBJ2-1, is EAGVVQSPRYKIIEKKQPVAFWCNPISGHNTLYWYLQNLGQGPELLIRYENEEAVDDSQLPKDRFSAERLKGVDSTLKIQPAELGDSAVYLCASSSGPPEVDEQFFGPGTRLTVL.

This clonotype has at least ten counts. The CDR3 DNA reads as TGTGCCACCAGCTTTGGAAGCGGGACTAGAATCCCAGATACGCAGTATTTT. Its protein is CATSFGSGTRIPDTQYF. V and J are TRBV15 and TRBJ2-3; 8 nucleotides match TRBD2. Germline CDR1 is LNHNV and CDR2 is YYDKDF (reference sequence). V lost 5 bases and J lost 4; bases outside the gene matches: 14. This CDR3 comprises 17 residues.

Many counts were recorded for this clonotype. V is TRBV7-9 and J is TRBJ2-3; 9 bases are shared with TRBD2. The V gene end was trimmed by 5 bases and the J gene end by 2 bases; junction bases not matched to a gene: 5. This CDR3 is built from 15 residues. CDR1 and CDR2 (germline): SEHNR, FQNEAQ (reference sequence). The CDR3: CASSQLAGYTDTQYF. CDR3 bases: TGTGCCAGCAGCCAACTAGCGGGCTACACAGATACGCAGTATTTT.

This clonotype was observed a few times. This chain joins TRBV19 and TRBJ1-1; no clear D. The V and J ends lost 6 bases and 9 bases respectively, with 23 bases between them. Per germline, CDR1 LNHDA and CDR2 SQIVND (reference sequence). The CDR3 is 15 residues long. CDR3 amino acids: CASSPSFHAADKAFF. The CDR3 region has the DNA TGTGCCAGTAGCCCAAGTTTCCATGCCGCGGATAAAGCTTTCTTT.

At least ten counts were recorded for this clonotype. This sequence joins TRBV6-2 or TRBV6-3 and TRBJ2-3; D perhaps matches TRBD2 (5 bases). Germline lookup yields CDR1 MNHEY and CDR2 SVGEGT. The germline V and J ends were trimmed by 2 bases and 0 bases, with 6 bases remaining between them. The CDR3 contains 14 residues. The CDR3 is CASSYGLSTDTQYF. In nucleotides, the CDR3 is TGTGCCAGCAGTTACGGACTCAGCACAGATACGCAGTATTTT.

At least ten counts were recorded for this clonotype. V gene TRBV7-2 combines with J gene TRBJ2-3, with TRBD2 identical over 11 bases. Germline trimming cut 3 bases from V and 3 bases from J; bases unmatched to any gene: 5. Looked up from germline, CDR1 is SGHTA and CDR2 is FQGNSA. The CDR3 loop spans 16 amino acids. Written as DNA, the CDR3 is TGTGCCAGCAGCTTGACTAGCGGGGACCCGACAGATACGCAGTATTTT. As protein: CASSLTSGDPTDTQYF.

The rearrangement joins TRBV25-1 to TRBJ2-5; D perhaps matches TRBD2 (6 bases). V lost 4 bases, J lost 4 bases, and 22 bases lay in between. CDR3 size: 17 residues. Germline V gene lookup returns CDR1 MGHDK and CDR2 SYGVNS. This CDR3 is CASSAYTSGGFGETQYF. CDR3 DNA sequence: TGTGCCAGCAGTGCCTACACAAGTGGGGGGTTCGGAGAGACCCAGTACTTC. The full variable domain, completed using reference TRBV25-1 and TRBJ2-5, is EADIYQTPRYLVIGTGKKITLECSQTMGHDKMYWYQQDPGMELHLIHYSYGVNSTEKGDLSSESTVSRIRTEHFPLTLESARPSHTSQYLCASSAYTSGGFGETQYFGPGTRLLVL.

This clonotype was detected ten times or more. This chain joins TRBV28 and TRBJ1-5; D perhaps matches TRBD1 (6 bases). The CDR3 length is 15 residues. V dropped 4 bases and J dropped 0 bases, with 10 bases sitting between them. The germline V gene has CDR1 MDHEN and CDR2 SYDVKM. The DNA for the CDR3 is TGTGCCAGCAGTTACCGGGACACTAGCAATCAGCCCCAGCATTTT. Translated, it gives CASSYRDTSNQPQHF.